The T cell receptor beta chain under discussion was sequenced for a study of cytomegalovirus exposure and HLA in healthy donors. Study results and limitations: TCR beta V segments were, for the most part, productive about 87% or about 30% of the time in an earlier analysis. Most observed TCR sequences were rare, whereas some public TCRs were detected in many donors.

Healthy people donating bone marrow made up the donors. A multiplex PCR was run with 60 Vbeta primers and 13 Jbeta primers. Authors' analysis steps: In a later analysis, 80 million or so unique TCR beta chains included roughly 11 million shared by two or more donors. Assay: immunoSEQ multiplex PCR; the TCRdb copy retains only in-frame clones and omits some. The D gene and trimming were derived from the DNA, and the V and J assignments and clone size from that table. The sample includes about 130,000 clones, around 85% of them seen just once. The V segment lost 2 bases and the J segment 6 bases; nucleotides outside the gene matches: 12. CDR3 size: 16 residues. The germline V gene encodes CDR1 MNHEY and CDR2 SVGAGI. Comments on this clone: What it binds is unknown.

The source material was PBMCs. This sequence was found in a man between 18 and 35 years old in good health and CMV-seropositive. The gene calls are TRBV6-5 and TRBJ1-1; TRBD1 matches 7 bases. The CDR3 here is CASSYEIVGGEAEAFF. CDR3 DNA: TGTGCCAGCAGTTACGAGATTGTAGGGGGCGAGGCTGAAGCTTTCTTT.